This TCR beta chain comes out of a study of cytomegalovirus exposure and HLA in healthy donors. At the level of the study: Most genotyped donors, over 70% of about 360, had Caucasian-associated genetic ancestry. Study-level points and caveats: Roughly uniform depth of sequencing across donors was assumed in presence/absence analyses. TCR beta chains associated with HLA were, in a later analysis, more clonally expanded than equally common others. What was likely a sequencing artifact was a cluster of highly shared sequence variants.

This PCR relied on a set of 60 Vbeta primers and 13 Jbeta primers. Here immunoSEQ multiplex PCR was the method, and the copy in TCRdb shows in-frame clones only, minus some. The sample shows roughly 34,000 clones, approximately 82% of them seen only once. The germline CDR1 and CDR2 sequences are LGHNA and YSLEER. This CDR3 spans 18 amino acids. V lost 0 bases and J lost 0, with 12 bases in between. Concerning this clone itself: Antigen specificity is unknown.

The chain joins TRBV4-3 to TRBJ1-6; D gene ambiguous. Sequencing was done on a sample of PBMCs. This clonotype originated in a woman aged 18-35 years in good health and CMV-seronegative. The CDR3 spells CASSQDTILSSYNSPLHF. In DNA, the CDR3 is TGCGCCAGCAGCCAAGATACGATACTTAGCTCCTATAATTCACCCCTCCACTTT.